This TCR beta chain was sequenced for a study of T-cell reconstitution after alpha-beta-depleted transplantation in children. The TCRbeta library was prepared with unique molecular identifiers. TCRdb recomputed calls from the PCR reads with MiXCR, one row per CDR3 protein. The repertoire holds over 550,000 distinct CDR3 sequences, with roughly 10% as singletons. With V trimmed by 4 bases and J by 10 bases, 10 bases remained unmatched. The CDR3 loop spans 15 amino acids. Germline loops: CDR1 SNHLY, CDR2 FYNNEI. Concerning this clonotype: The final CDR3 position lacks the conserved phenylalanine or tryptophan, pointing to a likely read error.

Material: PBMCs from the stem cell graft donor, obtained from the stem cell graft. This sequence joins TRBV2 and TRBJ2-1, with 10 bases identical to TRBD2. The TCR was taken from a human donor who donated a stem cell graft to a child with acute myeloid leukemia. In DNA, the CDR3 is TGTGCCAGCAGTGCAGTCCTAGCGGGAGTGGTGGAGCAGTTCGTC. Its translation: CASSAVLAGVVEQFV.